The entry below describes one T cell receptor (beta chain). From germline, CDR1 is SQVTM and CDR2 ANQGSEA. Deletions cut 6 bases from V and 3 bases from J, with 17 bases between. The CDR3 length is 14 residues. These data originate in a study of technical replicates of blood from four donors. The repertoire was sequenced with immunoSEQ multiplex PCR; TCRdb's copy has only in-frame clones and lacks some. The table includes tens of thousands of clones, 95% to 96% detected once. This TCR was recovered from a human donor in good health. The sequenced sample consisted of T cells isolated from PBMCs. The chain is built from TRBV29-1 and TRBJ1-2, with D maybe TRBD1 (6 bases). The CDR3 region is CSVRTVQPYYGYTF. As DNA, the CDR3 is TGCAGCGTCAGGACAGTTCAACCCTACTATGGCTACACCTTC. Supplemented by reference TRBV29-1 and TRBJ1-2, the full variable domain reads SAVISQKPSRDICQRGTSLTIQCQVDSQVTMMFWYRQQPGQSLTLIATANQGSEATYESGFVIDKFPISRPNLTFSTLTVSNMSPEDSSIYLCSVRTVQPYYGYTFGSGTRLTVV.